This record covers a single TCR beta chain. Its target is not known. Time point: blood 4 weeks post-SBRT, at nephrectomy. Regarding treatment: 15 Gy SBRT to primary tumor, nephrectomy 4 weeks later. The tumor was a clear cell renal cell carcinoma. This sample is part of a study of radiation and T cells in renal cell carcinoma. Findings of the study overall: Top tumor clonotypes rose in blood 2 weeks post-radiation, then contracted.

Clones were sequenced by immunoSEQ multiplex PCR, and TCRdb holds only the in-frame ones, with some missing. Here the sample spans under 200,000 clones, about 88% being singletons. The V gene end was trimmed by 4 bases and the J gene end by 5 bases; junction bases not matched to a gene: 7. In germline, CDR1 is SNHLY, CDR2 FYNNEI. This CDR3 is built from 15 residues. The V gene is TRBV2, the J gene TRBJ1-4; 7 bases align to TRBD1. The TCR comes from a woman aged 45-60 years with renal cell carcinoma. Sequencing was performed on blood, taken from a patient whose treatment included radiotherapy and nephrectomy. In DNA form, the CDR3 reads TGTGCCAGCAGTGCCAATACAGGGGAAAATGAAAAACTGTTTTTT. This codes for CASSANTGENEKLFF.